This is a list of T cell receptor beta chains from one sample in a study of OX40 agonist ivuxolimab in advanced cancers. The protocol was immunoSEQ multiplex PCR, while the TCRdb copy is restricted to in-frame clones and leaves out a portion. Among approximately 70,000 clones listed, 85% were seen once. Sequenced material: CD4+ or CD8+ T cells sorted from blood, taken in a trial of the OX40 agonist ivuxolimab. These receptors originate from an adult with an advanced solid tumor such as melanoma, head and neck, liver or kidney cancer. The CDR3 runs from the conserved cysteine through the conserved F or W. D genes are given only for firm matches. Not every row has a clone size; where given, it reads once, few, many or a size class.

v_call	cdr3_length	j_call	clone_size	d_call	cdr3_aa	cdr3_nt
TRBV19	14	TRBJ2-2	.	.	CATPRDTNTGELFF	TGTGCCACCCCCCGGGACACGAACACCGGGGAGCTGTTTTTT
TRBV28	14	TRBJ2-7	once	.	CASSLVRVPYEQYF	TGTGCCAGCAGTTTAGTTCGAGTGCCCTACGAGCAGTACTTC
TRBV6-5	15	TRBJ2-5	few	TRBD2	CASSSTSGGAETQYF	TGTGCCAGCAGTTCGACTAGCGGGGGGGCGGAGACCCAGTACTTC
TRBV7-9	12	TRBJ1-1	.	.	CASSFPTGEAFF	TGTGCCAGCAGCTTCCCGACGGGCGAAGCTTTCTTT
TRBV14	15	TRBJ1-3	.	TRBD1	CASSRETGWRNTIYF	TGTGCCAGCAGCCGGGAGACAGGGTGGCGAAACACCATATATTTT
TRBV5-1	16	TRBJ1-2	.	.	CASSLDGGAHVIGYTF	TGCGCCAGCAGCTTGGATGGGGGGGCCCACGTAATAGGCTACACCTTC
TRBV5-8	12	TRBJ2-7	.	TRBD2	CASSLAGGEQYF	TGTGCCAGCAGCTTAGCGGGAGGCGAGCAGTACTTC
TRBV7-2	16	TRBJ2-5	.	.	CASSSPNRRVQGTQYF	TGTGCCAGCAGCTCCCCCAACCGACGCGTGCAGGGGACCCAGTACTTC
TRBV19	15	TRBJ2-2	once	TRBD1	CASSMRDRHTGELFF	TGTGCCAGTAGTATGAGGGACAGACACACCGGGGAGCTGTTTTTT
TRBV5-1	17	TRBJ1-2	.	.	CASSWGLQGTGHSLHTF	TGCGCCAGCAGCTGGGGTTTGCAAGGCACGGGCCACTCGCTACACACCTTC
TRBV29-1	13	TRBJ1-1	.	.	CSVEVQSNTEAFF	TGCAGCGTTGAGGTACAGTCGAACACTGAAGCTTTCTTT
TRBV4-3	17	TRBJ2-7	.	TRBD2	CASSYRETSGFPYEQYF	TGCGCCAGCAGCTACCGGGAGACTAGCGGGTTTCCCTACGAGCAGTACTTC
TRBV7-2	18	TRBJ2-3	.	TRBD2	CASSLVPLAGGPEDTQYF	TGTGCCAGCAGCTTAGTCCCCCTAGCGGGGGGGCCCGAAGATACGCAGTATTTT
TRBV19	14	TRBJ2-1	.	TRBD2	CASRETSKRNEQFF	TGTGCCAGTAGAGAGACTAGCAAAAGAAATGAGCAGTTCTTC
TRBV9	14	TRBJ2-2	.	.	CASSVGSATGELFF	TGTGCCAGCAGCGTAGGAAGCGCTACCGGGGAGCTGTTTTTT
TRBV11-3	14	TRBJ2-7	.	.	CASSLRQKPYEQYF	TGTGCCAGCAGCTTACGACAGAAACCCTACGAGCAGTACTTC
TRBV2	11	TRBJ2-7	.	.	CASGKGGGQYF	TGTGCCAGCGGGAAGGGTGGAGGGCAGTACTTC
TRBV5-1	11	TRBJ2-7	.	.	CASSFGREQYF	TGCGCCAGCAGTTTCGGGCGGGAGCAGTACTTC
TRBV6-1	14	TRBJ2-7	.	.	CASSEAYGKGEQYF	TGTGCCAGCAGTGAAGCTTACGGAAAAGGGGAGCAGTACTTC
TRBV19	15	TRBJ2-1	.	.	CASSISGASYNEQFF	TGTGCCAGTAGTATATCAGGGGCCTCCTACAATGAGCAGTTCTTC
TRBV6-6	13	TRBJ1-4	.	TRBD1	CASNFDRGSKLFF	TGTGCCAGCAACTTTGACAGGGGATCAAAACTGTTTTTT
TRBV19	13	TRBJ2-1	.	TRBD2	CASDLAGVGEQFF	TGTGCCAGTGACTTAGCGGGAGTAGGTGAGCAGTTCTTC
TRBV27	15	TRBJ1-2	.	.	CASRGTALANYGYTF	TGTGCCAGCAGAGGAACGGCCTTAGCTAACTATGGCTACACCTTC
TRBV30	15	TRBJ2-7	.	.	CAWSVKEFGKYEQYF	TGTGCCTGGAGTGTTAAGGAGTTCGGGAAATACGAGCAGTACTTC
TRBV7-2	15	TRBJ2-7	.	.	CASSLGADPSYEQYF	TGTGCCAGCAGCTTGGGGGCAGATCCTTCCTACGAGCAGTACTTC
TRBV4-2	15	TRBJ2-1	.	TRBD2	CASSQGAGDTDEQFF	TGTGCCAGCAGCCAAGGGGCGGGAGATACGGATGAGCAGTTCTTC